The 30 T cell receptor beta chains given below trace back to one sample, sequenced in a study of blood T cell repertoires in COVID-19. The table came from immunoSEQ multiplex PCR; TCRdb's copy has only in-frame clones and leaves some out. The table lists some 240,000 clones, roughly 80% of them singletons. The sample taken for sequencing was peripheral blood. These receptors were obtained from a woman of 80 years or more with acute or convalescent COVID-19.

J is TRBJ1-2 and V is TRBV2, with 9 nucleotides matching TRBD1. The CDR3 has 16 amino acids. V was clipped by 6 bases and J by 8 bases; unmatched bases: 16. Per germline, CDR1 SNHLY and CDR2 FYNNEI. As DNA, the CDR3 is TGTGCCAGCAGACTATCTATCGGGACAGGGCTTATAGGCTACACCTTC. Its protein product is CASRLSIGTGLIGYTF. The full variable domain, rest sourced from reference TRBV2 and TRBJ1-2, is EPEVTQTPSHQVTQMGQEVILRCVPISNHLYFYWYRQILGQKVEFLVSFYNNEISEKSEIFDDQFSVERPDGSNFTLKIRSTKLEDSAMYFCASRLSIGTGLIGYTFGSGTRLTVV.

CDR3 bases: TGTGCCATCAGTAACAGGGAAACCTACGAGCAGTACTTC. This encodes CAISNRETYEQYF. This chain uses TRBV10-3 with TRBJ2-7; tentative D call: TRBD1 (6 bases). Germline CDR1 ENHRY, CDR2 SYGVKD. V lost 5 bases and J 2 bases, leaving 10 bases between the germline ends. The CDR3 contains 13 residues.

Only one count was recorded for this clone. V usage is TRBV30 and J usage is TRBJ2-3; weak D call: TRBD2 (5 bases). Per germline, CDR1 GTSNPN and CDR2 SVGIG (reference sequence). Between the trimmed V and J ends, which lost 8 bases and 4 bases, there was a span of 16 bases. This CDR3 contains 13 residues. CDR3 in DNA: TGTGCCCTACGGCTAGCCAAGGCAGATACGCAGTATTTT. It translates to CALRLAKADTQYF. Looking up the rest from reference TRBV30 and TRBJ2-3 gives the full variable domain: SQTIHQWPATLVQPVGSPLSLECTVEGTSNPNLYWYRQAAGRGLQLLFYSVGIGQISSEVPQNLSASRPQDRQFILSSKKLLLSDSGFYLCALRLAKADTQYFGPGTRLTVL.

This chain uses TRBV3-1 (or the pseudogene TRBV3-2) with TRBJ1-1; D perhaps matches TRBD1 (6 bases). V lost 1 base and J lost 9, with 21 bases in between. CDR1 is LGHDT and CDR2 is YNNKEL in the germline V gene (reference sequence). The CDR3 length is 16 residues. Here the CDR3 DNA reads TGTGCCAGCAGCCAAGGACAGGTGCTTCGGGCTGGACAAGCTTTCTTT. It is translated as CASSQGQVLRAGQAFF.

The sample holds a few counts of this clone. The J gene is TRBJ2-3, the V gene TRBV15; a possible D gene is TRBD1 (5 bases). Germline-derived CDR1 and CDR2 are LNHNV and YYDKDF (reference sequence). This CDR3 region has 15 residues. V was trimmed by 5 bases and J by 3 bases, leaving 15 bases between them. The DNA of the CDR3 is TGTGCCACCAGCGGCAGGGCGGACCGAACAGATACGCAGTATTTT. The encoded protein is CATSGRADRTDTQYF.

This clone came up many times. This chain joins TRBV10-1 and TRBJ2-1; D is perhaps TRBD1 (6 bases). The CDR3 length is 14 residues. Germline-derived CDR1 and CDR2 are WNHNN and SYGVQD (reference sequence). The V end was cut by 10 bases, the J end by 4 bases, with 17 bases between. CDR3 sequence reads: CATKTGTLYNEQFF. The DNA for the CDR3 is TGCGCCACCAAAACCGGGACACTATACAATGAGCAGTTCTTC.

This clone was seen just once. The chain couples TRBV29-1 to TRBJ1-2; D is undetermined. This CDR3 comprises 12 residues. Germline V lookup: CDR1 SQVTM, CDR2 ANQGSEA. Trimming removed 1 base at V and 5 bases at J, with 8 bases between. The CDR3 is CSVEGPQYGYTF. CDR3 nucleotide sequence: TGCAGCGTTGAAGGGCCTCAATATGGCTACACCTTC. Full variable domain (missing parts from reference TRBV29-1 and TRBJ1-2): SAVISQKPSRDICQRGTSLTIQCQVDSQVTMMFWYRQQPGQSLTLIATANQGSEATYESGFVIDKFPISRPNLTFSTLTVSNMSPEDSSIYLCSVEGPQYGYTFGSGTRLTVV.

Note on this clone: The sample contains more than one DNA sequence encoding this CDR3. The chain joins TRBV12-3 or TRBV12-4 to TRBJ1-1; weak D call: TRBD1 (5 bases). Trimming took off 3 bases at V and 1 base at J, with 6 bases between the two ends. The CDR3 is 13 amino acids. In nucleotides, the CDR3 is TGTGCCAGCAGTTTTGGACAGAACACTGAAGCTTTCTTT. Protein product: CASSFGQNTEAFF.

The rearrangement links TRBV27 to TRBJ2-3; D may be TRBD2 (6 bases). The CDR3 is 16 amino acids. Germline assignment: CDR1 MNHEY and CDR2 SMNVEV (reference sequence). Trimming cost V 6 bases and J 0 bases, with 16 bases left between them. As DNA, the CDR3 is TGTGCCAGCAGGGCCGGGACTTCCTCTAGCACAGATACGCAGTATTTT. Residues: CASRAGTSSSTDTQYF.

V is TRBV19 and J is TRBJ1-5; no clear D. The CDR3 length is 12 residues. The V gene's germline CDR1 is LNHDA and CDR2 SQIVND (reference sequence). Trimming removed 4 bases at V and 14 bases at J, with 15 bases between. The CDR3 loop reads CASSTSGREEHF. For the CDR3, the DNA is TGTGCCAGTAGTACGTCCGGGAGGGAAGAGCATTTT.

V is TRBV2 and J is TRBJ1-3, with 9 bases fitting TRBD1. CDR1 SNHLY and CDR2 FYNNEI come from the germline V gene. This CDR3 is built from 15 residues. J was trimmed by 3 bases and V by 4 bases; bases with no gene match: 4. CDR3 loop: CASSVRTGDGNTIYF. In nucleotides, the CDR3 is TGTGCCAGCAGTGTCAGGACAGGGGATGGAAACACCATATATTTT.

This clone has only one observation. The chain has TRBV4-1 and TRBJ2-5; perhaps TRBD1 as D (6 bases). The germline V and J ends were trimmed by 5 bases and 0 bases, with 10 bases remaining between them. From germline, CDR1 is MGHRA and CDR2 YSYEKL. There are 14 residues in the CDR3. The CDR3 DNA sequence: TGCGCCAGCAGCACTGGACAGAACCAAGAGACCCAGTACTTC. Amino acid sequence: CASSTGQNQETQYF.

This chain uses TRBV2 with TRBJ1-5; tentatively, D is TRBD1 (6 bases). This CDR3 region has 14 residues. Per the germline V gene, CDR1 is SNHLY and CDR2 is FYNNEI. With 6 bases removed from V and 7 bases from J, the gap between germline ends came to 16 bases. CDR3: CASSANRVGQPQHF. DNA for the CDR3: TGTGCCAGCAGCGCTAACAGGGTTGGGCAGCCCCAGCATTTT.

The J gene is TRBJ2-2, the V gene TRBV5-5, with D possibly TRBD1 on 6 matching bases. The CDR3 loop spans 15 amino acids. Germline V gene lookup returns CDR1 SGHKS and CDR2 YYEKEE (reference sequence). The V end lost 0 bases, the J end lost 7 bases, and 13 bases lay between the germline ends. DNA of the CDR3: TGTGCCAGCAGCTTGGGACAACCCAGGGGCGGGGAGCTGTTTTTT. Translation gives CASSLGQPRGGELFF.

The chain is built from TRBV18 and TRBJ1-5; 10 bases are shared with TRBD1. Looked up from germline, CDR1 is KGHSH and CDR2 is LQKENI. The CDR3 is 14 amino acids. The V segment lost 4 bases and the J segment 4 bases; nucleotides outside the gene matches: 1. CDR3 nucleotides: TGTGCCAGCTCACGACAGGGGGCTAATCAGCCCCAGCATTTT. Its protein product is CASSRQGANQPQHF.

The rearrangement joins TRBV3-1 (or the pseudogene TRBV3-2) to TRBJ1-1, with D possibly matching TRBD1 (5 bases). Trimming stripped 1 base from V and 11 bases from J, with 8 bases between. Germline values: CDR1 LGHDT, CDR2 YNNKEL (reference sequence). The CDR3 sequence is 11 residues long. The CDR3 region has the DNA TGTGCCAGCAGCCAAGCTGGGGGGGCTTTCTTT. This sequence encodes CASSQAGGAFF.

In this sample, this clone turned up a few times. The chain has TRBV5-6 and TRBJ1-2, with no clear D. Germline CDR1 is SGHDT and CDR2 is YYEEEE. The CDR3 length is 12 residues. The germline V and J ends were trimmed by 3 bases and 4 bases, with 7 bases remaining between them. CDR3 sequence reads: CASSSRGYGYTF. The CDR3 region has the DNA TGTGCCAGCAGCTCCCGGGGCTATGGCTACACCTTC.

The chain recombines TRBV5-1 with TRBJ2-1, with a weak D call TRBD2 (7 bases). V lost 0 bases and J lost 7, with 14 bases in between. The germline V gene encodes CDR1 SGHRS and CDR2 YFSETQ. CDR3 size: 15 residues. CDR3 DNA: TGCGCCAGCAGCTTGGAGGGCGGGGGCCGTAATGAGCAGTTCTTC. Residues: CASSLEGGGRNEQFF.

The genes are TRBV3-1 (or the pseudogene TRBV3-2) and TRBJ2-1; D possibly corresponds to TRBD1 (5 bases). V gave up 7 bases and J gave up 1 base, with 11 bases separating them. CDR3 size: 14 residues. Germline CDR1 is LGHDT and CDR2 is YNNKEL (reference sequence). CDR3 sequence (DNA): TGTGCCAGCACCCATAGGGGTTCCTACAATGAGCAGTTCTTC. Protein: CASTHRGSYNEQFF.

The chain has TRBV2 and TRBJ1-1; D is unclear. Trimming cost V 4 bases and J 4 bases, with 7 bases left between them. CDR1 and CDR2 (germline): SNHLY, FYNNEI. This CDR3 has 12 residues. Here the CDR3 DNA reads TGTGCCAGCAGTGTTGCGAGCACTGAAGCTTTCTTT. Translation gives CASSVASTEAFF.

The V call is TRBV5-6, the J call TRBJ2-5; unclear D gene. Between the trimmed V and J ends, which lost 2 bases and 4 bases, there was a span of 15 bases. The CDR3 loop spans 15 amino acids. Germline lookup yields CDR1 SGHDT and CDR2 YYEEEE. The CDR3, as DNA: TGTGCCAGCAGCTTTAGGTCTACTTCAGGAGAGACCCAGTACTTC. This gives the protein CASSFRSTSGETQYF.

The rearrangement uses TRBV5-1 and TRBJ2-2, with TRBD2 matching 8 bases. V lost 0 bases and J lost 4; bases outside the gene matches: 5. The V gene's germline CDR1 is SGHRS and CDR2 YFSETQ. The CDR3 runs 16 residues. CDR3 region: CASSLAGGPGTGELFF. The CDR3 DNA reads TGCGCCAGCAGCTTGGCGGGGGGGCCGGGCACCGGGGAGCTGTTTTTT.

The rearrangement links TRBV28 to TRBJ2-1, with a tentative D call TRBD2 (7 bases). Germline V lookup: CDR1 MDHEN, CDR2 SYDVKM. This CDR3 has 12 residues. Trimming pared 8 bases from V and 8 bases from J, leaving 13 bases between. CDR3 protein: CASGGAPDEQFF. In nucleotides, the CDR3 is TGTGCCAGCGGGGGGGCCCCGGATGAGCAGTTCTTC.

V and J are TRBV4-1 and TRBJ2-3; 7 bases are shared with TRBD2. V was clipped by 0 bases and J by 4 bases; unmatched bases: 10. CDR3 length equals 17 residues. The germline V gene encodes CDR1 MGHRA and CDR2 YSYEKL. The chain's CDR3 is CASSQDGAGRRADTQYF. Written as DNA, the CDR3 is TGCGCCAGCAGCCAAGATGGAGCGGGGAGGCGAGCAGATACGCAGTATTTT.

This clone was seen only a few times. V usage is TRBV11-2 and J usage is TRBJ1-5; D unresolved. This CDR3 comprises 15 residues. The V end was cut by 7 bases, the J end by 5 bases, with 18 bases between. Per germline, CDR1 SGHAT and CDR2 FQNNGV. The CDR3 coding sequence is TGTGCCAGCACCCCTAGTGGCGGGGAGGATCAGCCCCAGCATTTT. Its protein product is CASTPSGGEDQPQHF.

This clone was observed a handful of times. V and J are TRBV24-1 and TRBJ1-2; D not certain. CDR3 length equals 15 residues. The V and J ends lost 3 bases and 8 bases respectively, with 18 bases between them. Germline V CDR1 and CDR2: KGHDR, SFDVKD. The CDR3, as DNA: TGTGCCACCAGTGATAATGTAGACCGCCGAGGAGGCTACACCTTC. Translation: CATSDNVDRRGGYTF.

The V and J genes are TRBV18 and TRBJ1-5; no reliable D call. The CDR3 loop spans 14 amino acids. Germline CDR1 is KGHSH and CDR2 is LQKENI. Between the trimmed V and J ends, which lost 3 bases and 3 bases, there was a span of 9 bases. The CDR3 coding sequence is TGTGCCAGCTCACCCCTGACTGTCAATCAGCCCCAGCATTTT. Its translation is CASSPLTVNQPQHF.

The chain carries TRBV28 and TRBJ2-1, with D perhaps matching TRBD1 (5 bases). The V gene's germline CDR1 is MDHEN and CDR2 SYDVKM. Between the trimmed V and J ends, which lost 5 bases and 4 bases, there was a span of 12 bases. The CDR3 runs to 14 residues. The CDR3 sequence is CASSRKGAYNEQFF. The DNA for the CDR3 is TGTGCCAGCAGTAGGAAAGGGGCGTACAATGAGCAGTTCTTC.

The chain combines TRBV4-1 with TRBJ1-4; D gene uncertain. Germline V gene data show CDR1 as MGHRA and CDR2 as YSYEKL. Trimming left V 3 bases short and J 6 bases short, with 5 bases between. This CDR3 spans 12 amino acids. The CDR3 here is CASSHRDEKLFF. CDR3 coding DNA: TGCGCCAGCAGCCATCGAGATGAAAAACTGTTTTTT.

A remark on this clone: Additional DNA sequences in this sample encode the identical CDR3. The rearrangement uses TRBV7-2 and TRBJ2-7, with a tentative D call TRBD1 (7 bases). Germline V lookup: CDR1 SGHTA, CDR2 FQGNSA. The CDR3 extends over 13 amino acids. Trimming pared 5 bases from V and 7 bases from J, leaving 15 bases between. CDR3 nucleotides: TGTGCCAGCAGCCCAGAGGGGGCGGGAGAGCAGTACTTC. Residues: CASSPEGAGEQYF.